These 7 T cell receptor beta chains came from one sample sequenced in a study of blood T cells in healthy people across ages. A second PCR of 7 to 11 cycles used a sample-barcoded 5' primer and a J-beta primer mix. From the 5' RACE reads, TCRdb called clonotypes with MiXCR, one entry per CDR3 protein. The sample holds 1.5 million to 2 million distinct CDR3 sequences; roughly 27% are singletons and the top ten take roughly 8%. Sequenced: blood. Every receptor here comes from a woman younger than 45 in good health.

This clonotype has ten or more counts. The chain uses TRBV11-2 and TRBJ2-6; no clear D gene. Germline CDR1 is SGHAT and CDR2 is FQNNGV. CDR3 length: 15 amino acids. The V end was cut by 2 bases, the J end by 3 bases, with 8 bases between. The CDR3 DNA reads TGTGCCAGCAGCTTATGGCCTGATGGGGCCAACGTCCTGACTTTC. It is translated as CASSLWPDGANVLTF.

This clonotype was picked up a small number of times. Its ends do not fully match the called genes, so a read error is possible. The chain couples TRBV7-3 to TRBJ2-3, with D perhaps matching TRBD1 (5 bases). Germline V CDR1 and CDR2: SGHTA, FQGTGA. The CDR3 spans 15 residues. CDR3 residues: CAGSFGAGTRDTQYF. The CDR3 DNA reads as TGTGCCGGCAGCTTTGGGGCAGGCACCCGAGATACGCAGTATTTT. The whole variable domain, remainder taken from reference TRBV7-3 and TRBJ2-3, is GAGVSQTPSNKVTEKGKYVELRCDPISGHTALYWYRQSLGQGPEFLIYFQGTGAADDSGLPNDRFFAVRPEGSVSTLKIQRTERGDSAVYLCAGSFGAGTRDTQYFGPGTRLTVL.

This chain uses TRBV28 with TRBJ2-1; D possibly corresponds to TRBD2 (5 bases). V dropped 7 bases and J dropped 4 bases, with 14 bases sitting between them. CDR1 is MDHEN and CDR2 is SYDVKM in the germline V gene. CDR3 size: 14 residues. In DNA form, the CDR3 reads TGTGCCAGCACGAGGGCCGCTTCTTACAATGAGCAGTTCTTC. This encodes CASTRAASYNEQFF.

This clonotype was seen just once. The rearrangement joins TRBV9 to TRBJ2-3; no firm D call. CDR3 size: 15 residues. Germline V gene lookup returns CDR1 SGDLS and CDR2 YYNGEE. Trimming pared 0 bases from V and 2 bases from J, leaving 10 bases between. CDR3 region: CASSVGATNTDTQYF. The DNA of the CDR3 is TGTGCCAGCAGCGTAGGGGCAACTAACACAGATACGCAGTATTTT.

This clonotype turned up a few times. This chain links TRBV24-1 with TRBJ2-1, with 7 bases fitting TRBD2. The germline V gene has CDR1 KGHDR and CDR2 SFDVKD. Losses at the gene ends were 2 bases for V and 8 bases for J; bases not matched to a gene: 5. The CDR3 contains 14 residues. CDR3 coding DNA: TGTGCCACCAGTGATTACAGCGGGACGCATGAGCAGTTCTTC. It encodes CATSDYSGTHEQFF.

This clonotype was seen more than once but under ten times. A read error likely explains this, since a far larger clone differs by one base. The CDR3 region is CASSPSGANVRTF. The CDR3 DNA follows: TGTGCCAGCAGCCCGTCTGGGGCCAACGTCCGGACTTTC. The V gene is TRBV7-2, the J gene TRBJ2-6; D might be TRBD1 (5 bases). The CDR3 has 13 amino acids. CDR1 is SGHTA and CDR2 is FQGNSA in the germline V gene. The full variable domain, its missing parts supplied by reference TRBV7-2 and TRBJ2-6, is GAGVSQSPSNKVTEKGKDVELRCDPISGHTALYWYRQSLGQGLEFLIYFQGNSAPDKSGLPSDRFSAERTGGSVSTLTIQRTQQEDSAVYLCASSPSGANVRTFGAGSRLTVL.

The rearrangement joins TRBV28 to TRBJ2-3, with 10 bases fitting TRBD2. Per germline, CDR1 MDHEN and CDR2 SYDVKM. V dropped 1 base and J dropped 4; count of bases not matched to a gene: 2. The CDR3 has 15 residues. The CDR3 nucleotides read TGTGCCAGCAGTTTATACAGCGGGGGGGCAGATACGCAGTATTTT. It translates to CASSLYSGGADTQYF.